Listed below are T cell receptor beta chains from one sample, sequenced in a study of T cell repertoires in aging, cancer and after chemotherapy. TCRdb re-called the multiplex PCR reads through MiXCR, storing one row per CDR3 protein. The table lists about 5,300 distinct CDR3 sequences, roughly 26% of them singletons. The specimen sequenced was blood. The receptors come from a human donor in good health. Each CDR3 is given with its conserved first and last residue. The D gene is left open where the match is weak. The size field is filled for only some rows; it gives once, few, many or a size class.

CDR3 length: 13
D gene: NA
clone size: large
V gene: TRBV27
J gene: TRBJ1-2
CDR3 protein: CASTTGFGYGYTF
CDR3 DNA: TGTGCCAGCACTACAGGGTTCGGCTATGGCTACACCTTC

CDR3 length: 12
D gene: NA
clone size: medium-sized
V gene: TRBV18
J gene: TRBJ1-1
CDR3 protein: CASSPQVQEAFF
CDR3 DNA: TGTGCCAGCTCACCACAGGTACAAGAAGCTTTCTTT

CDR3 length: 15
D gene: TRBD1
clone size: NA
V gene: TRBV4-1
J gene: TRBJ2-7
CDR3 protein: CASSPGQGEFYEQYF
CDR3 DNA: TGCGCCAGCAGCCCCGGACAGGGAGAGTTCTACGAGCAGTACTTC

CDR3 length: 16
D gene: NA
clone size: medium-sized
V gene: TRBV19
J gene: TRBJ1-3
CDR3 protein: CASSISGPNSGNTIYF
CDR3 DNA: TGTGCCAGTAGTATTTCCGGGCCCAACTCTGGAAACACCATATATTTT

CDR3 length: 14
D gene: NA
clone size: medium-sized
V gene: TRBV6-1
J gene: TRBJ1-5
CDR3 protein: CASSGRQDGQPQHF
CDR3 DNA: TGTGCCAGCAGTGGGCGACAGGATGGTCAGCCCCAGCATTTT

CDR3 length: 12
D gene: NA
clone size: large
V gene: TRBV29-1
J gene: TRBJ1-4
CDR3 protein: CSVVREGGKLFF
CDR3 DNA: TGCAGCGTTGTCAGGGAAGGTGGAAAACTGTTTTTT

CDR3 length: 16
D gene: NA
clone size: NA
V gene: TRBV5-5
J gene: TRBJ2-1
CDR3 protein: CASSLLGLSVYNEQFF
CDR3 DNA: TGTGCCAGCAGCTTATTGGGACTTAGCGTTTACAATGAGCAGTTCTTC

CDR3 length: 20
D gene: TRBD1
clone size: few
V gene: TRBV24-1
J gene: TRBJ2-5
CDR3 protein: CATSAPLGQGKRSIQETQYF
CDR3 DNA: TGTGCCACCAGTGCCCCATTAGGACAGGGTAAGCGGTCGATTCAAGAGACCCAGTACTTC

CDR3 length: 14
D gene: NA
clone size: few
V gene: TRBV11-1
J gene: TRBJ2-5
CDR3 protein: CASSLLTDQETQYF
CDR3 DNA: TGTGCCAGCAGCCTGCTGACGGACCAAGAGACCCAGTACTTC

CDR3 length: 17
D gene: NA
clone size: few
V gene: TRBV7-9
J gene: TRBJ2-1
CDR3 protein: CASSLSAGTPDYNEQFF
CDR3 DNA: TGTGCCAGCAGCTTATCAGCTGGGACCCCCGATTACAATGAGCAGTTCTTC

CDR3 length: 13
D gene: NA
clone size: medium-sized
V gene: TRBV5-6
J gene: TRBJ1-5
CDR3 protein: CASSLVGNQPQHF
CDR3 DNA: TGTGCCAGCAGCTTGGTAGGGAATCAGCCCCAGCATTTT

CDR3 length: 17
D gene: TRBD1
clone size: NA
V gene: TRBV7-9
J gene: TRBJ1-2
CDR3 protein: CASSPSPGQAFNYGYTF
CDR3 DNA: TGTGCCAGCAGCCCATCGCCGGGACAGGCCTTCAACTATGGCTACACCTTC

CDR3 length: 15
D gene: TRBD2
clone size: medium-sized
V gene: TRBV10-3
J gene: TRBJ2-3
CDR3 protein: CAISEGLAGGDTQYF
CDR3 DNA: TGTGCCATCAGTGAGGGACTAGCGGGGGGAGATACGCAGTATTTT

CDR3 length: 16
D gene: TRBD1
clone size: few
V gene: TRBV15
J gene: TRBJ1-1
CDR3 protein: CATSMGLGGGDTEAFF
CDR3 DNA: TGTGCCACCAGCATGGGCCTAGGGGGCGGGGACACTGAAGCTTTCTTT

CDR3 length: 11
D gene: NA
clone size: medium-sized
V gene: TRBV27
J gene: TRBJ2-3
CDR3 protein: CASTKGDTQYF
CDR3 DNA: TGTGCCAGCACCAAGGGAGATACGCAGTATTTT

CDR3 length: 14
D gene: NA
clone size: medium-sized
V gene: TRBV13
J gene: TRBJ1-5
CDR3 protein: CASSSAVNNQPQHF
CDR3 DNA: TGTGCCAGCAGCTCAGCAGTGAACAATCAGCCCCAGCATTTT

CDR3 length: 13
D gene: NA
clone size: NA
V gene: TRBV12-3/TRBV12-4
J gene: TRBJ1-1
CDR3 protein: CASSHTPGTEAFF
CDR3 DNA: TGTGCCAGCAGCCACACCCCGGGGACTGAAGCTTTCTTT

CDR3 length: 11
D gene: NA
clone size: medium-sized
V gene: TRBV19
J gene: TRBJ1-2
CDR3 protein: CASTPPRGYTF
CDR3 DNA: TGTGCCAGTACCCCGCCCCGGGGCTACACCTTC

CDR3 length: 14
D gene: NA
clone size: few
V gene: TRBV7-9
J gene: TRBJ2-3
CDR3 protein: CASSQESIVHTQYF
CDR3 DNA: TGTGCCAGCAGCCAAGAATCCATCGTCCATACGCAGTATTTT

CDR3 length: 16
D gene: TRBD1
clone size: few
V gene: TRBV7-6
J gene: TRBJ2-7
CDR3 protein: CASSRPPGTGSYEQYF
CDR3 DNA: TGTGCCAGCAGCCGACCCCCCGGGACAGGGTCCTACGAGCAGTACTTC

CDR3 length: 13
D gene: NA
clone size: medium-sized
V gene: TRBV27
J gene: TRBJ2-1
CDR3 protein: CASSLSSNGEQFF
CDR3 DNA: TGTGCCAGCAGTTTATCGAGTAACGGTGAGCAGTTCTTC

CDR3 length: 13
D gene: NA
clone size: medium-sized
V gene: TRBV6-1
J gene: TRBJ1-2
CDR3 protein: CASSADRFSGYTF
CDR3 DNA: TGTGCCAGCAGTGCCGACAGATTCTCTGGCTACACCTTC

CDR3 length: 17
D gene: NA
clone size: medium-sized
V gene: TRBV19
J gene: TRBJ1-5
CDR3 protein: CASSPTKLEAVNQPQHF
CDR3 DNA: TGTGCCAGTAGTCCAACGAAGCTCGAAGCAGTCAATCAGCCCCAGCATTTT

CDR3 length: 15
D gene: NA
clone size: medium-sized
V gene: TRBV27
J gene: TRBJ1-5
CDR3 protein: CASKIASFGNQPQHF
CDR3 DNA: TGTGCCAGCAAGATTGCATCATTTGGCAATCAGCCCCAGCATTTT

CDR3 length: 16
D gene: NA
clone size: few
V gene: TRBV12-3/TRBV12-4
J gene: TRBJ2-5
CDR3 protein: CASSPRQSLKQGAQYF
CDR3 DNA: TGTGCCAGCAGTCCCAGACAAAGCCTCAAGCAAGGGGCCCAGTACTTC

CDR3 length: 16
D gene: TRBD1
clone size: medium-sized
V gene: TRBV6-5
J gene: TRBJ1-4
CDR3 protein: CASSRRSGTGTEKLFF
CDR3 DNA: TGTGCCAGCAGTCGCCGTAGTGGGACAGGGACCGAAAAACTGTTTTTT

CDR3 length: 16
D gene: TRBD1
clone size: NA
V gene: TRBV5-1
J gene: TRBJ1-2
CDR3 protein: CASSSVQGLEGYGYTF
CDR3 DNA: TGCGCCAGCAGCTCCGTACAGGGGCTTGAGGGCTATGGCTACACCTTC

CDR3 length: 17
D gene: NA
clone size: medium-sized
V gene: TRBV6-1
J gene: TRBJ1-4
CDR3 protein: CASSGAPSAGGNEKLFF
CDR3 DNA: TGTGCCAGCAGTGGGGCTCCCTCCGCGGGGGGAAATGAAAAACTGTTTTTT

CDR3 length: 12
D gene: NA
clone size: medium-sized
V gene: TRBV5-4
J gene: TRBJ1-1
CDR3 protein: CASSLSPSEAFF
CDR3 DNA: TGTGCCAGCAGCTTGTCCCCCAGCGAGGCTTTCTTT

CDR3 length: 15
D gene: TRBD2
clone size: few
V gene: TRBV12-3/TRBV12-4
J gene: TRBJ2-7
CDR3 protein: CASSRAGSGVHEQYF
CDR3 DNA: TGTGCCAGCAGCCGAGCGGGGAGCGGAGTCCACGAGCAGTACTTC

CDR3 length: 8
D gene: NA
clone size: few
V gene: TRBV5-8
J gene: TRBJ1-5
CDR3 protein: CASSLGNF
CDR3 DNA: TGTGCCAGCAGCTTGGGCAATTTT

CDR3 length: 16
D gene: NA
clone size: medium-sized
V gene: TRBV6-1
J gene: TRBJ2-3
CDR3 protein: CASSEFVPLRTDTQYF
CDR3 DNA: TGTGCCAGCAGTGAATTTGTCCCCTTACGCACAGATACGCAGTATTTT

CDR3 length: 16
D gene: TRBD2
clone size: NA
V gene: TRBV27
J gene: TRBJ2-1
CDR3 protein: CASSTPGTSAYNEQFF
CDR3 DNA: TGTGCCAGCAGTACGCCCGGGACTAGCGCGTACAATGAGCAGTTCTTC

CDR3 length: 15
D gene: NA
clone size: NA
V gene: TRBV6-5
J gene: TRBJ1-2
CDR3 protein: CASSYSKGGNYGYTF
CDR3 DNA: TGTGCCAGCAGTTACTCGAAAGGGGGGAACTATGGCTACACCTTC

CDR3 length: 13
D gene: NA
clone size: NA
V gene: TRBV25-1
J gene: TRBJ1-1
CDR3 protein: CASSDRGNTEAFF
CDR3 DNA: TGTGCCAGCAGTGACCGGGGGAACACTGAAGCTTTCTTT

CDR3 length: 15
D gene: NA
clone size: NA
V gene: TRBV7-9
J gene: TRBJ1-1
CDR3 protein: CASRPQGRANTEAFF
CDR3 DNA: TGTGCCAGCAGACCCCAGGGGCGGGCGAACACTGAAGCTTTCTTT

CDR3 length: 11
D gene: NA
clone size: once
V gene: TRBV20-1
J gene: TRBJ2-7
CDR3 protein: CSARSTYEQYF
CDR3 DNA: TGCAGTGCTAGGAGCACCTACGAGCAGTACTTC

CDR3 length: 14
D gene: NA
clone size: NA
V gene: TRBV18
J gene: TRBJ1-1
CDR3 protein: CASSPPMMNTEAFF
CDR3 DNA: TGTGCCAGCTCACCACCGATGATGAACACTGAAGCTTTCTTT

CDR3 length: 16
D gene: NA
clone size: medium-sized
V gene: TRBV19
J gene: TRBJ1-3
CDR3 protein: CASRGGSGHSGNTIYF
CDR3 DNA: TGTGCCAGTCGGGGGGGGAGCGGACACTCTGGAAACACCATATATTTT

CDR3 length: 15
D gene: TRBD1
clone size: NA
V gene: TRBV6-4
J gene: TRBJ2-2
CDR3 protein: CASSDSGQGAGELFF
CDR3 DNA: TGTGCCAGCAGTGACTCGGGACAGGGGGCCGGGGAGCTGTTTTTT

CDR3 length: 15
D gene: NA
clone size: medium-sized
V gene: TRBV6-1
J gene: TRBJ2-2
CDR3 protein: CASSEALQSTGELFF
CDR3 DNA: TGTGCCAGCAGTGAAGCGTTGCAGAGCACCGGGGAGCTGTTTTTT

CDR3 length: 12
D gene: NA
clone size: NA
V gene: TRBV6-2/TRBV6-3
J gene: TRBJ2-1
CDR3 protein: CASIYSPNEQFF
CDR3 DNA: TGTGCCAGCATTTACTCCCCCAATGAGCAGTTCTTC

CDR3 length: 16
D gene: NA
clone size: few
V gene: TRBV28
J gene: TRBJ1-1
CDR3 protein: CASIGGNLGSNTEAFF
CDR3 DNA: TGTGCCAGCATCGGGGGGAATTTAGGATCCAACACTGAAGCTTTCTTT

CDR3 length: 12
D gene: NA
clone size: medium-sized
V gene: TRBV29-1
J gene: TRBJ1-3
CDR3 protein: CSVEDHRVAIYF
CDR3 DNA: TGCAGCGTTGAAGACCACAGGGTCGCCATATATTTT

CDR3 length: 12
D gene: NA
clone size: few
V gene: TRBV30
J gene: TRBJ1-1
CDR3 protein: CAWADRHAEAFF
CDR3 DNA: TGTGCCTGGGCTGACAGGCACGCTGAAGCTTTCTTT

CDR3 length: 12
D gene: NA
clone size: few
V gene: TRBV10-3
J gene: TRBJ2-6
CDR3 protein: CASFPGANVLTF
CDR3 DNA: TGCGCCAGCTTTCCTGGGGCCAACGTCCTGACTTTC

CDR3 length: 13
D gene: NA
clone size: NA
V gene: TRBV5-6
J gene: TRBJ1-4
CDR3 protein: CASSLKGPEKLFF
CDR3 DNA: TGTGCCAGCAGCTTGAAGGGACCCGAAAAACTGTTTTTT

CDR3 length: 14
D gene: NA
clone size: few
V gene: TRBV7-2
J gene: TRBJ1-2
CDR3 protein: CASSFSTDSYGYTF
CDR3 DNA: TGTGCCAGCAGCTTTTCGACAGACAGCTATGGCTACACCTTC